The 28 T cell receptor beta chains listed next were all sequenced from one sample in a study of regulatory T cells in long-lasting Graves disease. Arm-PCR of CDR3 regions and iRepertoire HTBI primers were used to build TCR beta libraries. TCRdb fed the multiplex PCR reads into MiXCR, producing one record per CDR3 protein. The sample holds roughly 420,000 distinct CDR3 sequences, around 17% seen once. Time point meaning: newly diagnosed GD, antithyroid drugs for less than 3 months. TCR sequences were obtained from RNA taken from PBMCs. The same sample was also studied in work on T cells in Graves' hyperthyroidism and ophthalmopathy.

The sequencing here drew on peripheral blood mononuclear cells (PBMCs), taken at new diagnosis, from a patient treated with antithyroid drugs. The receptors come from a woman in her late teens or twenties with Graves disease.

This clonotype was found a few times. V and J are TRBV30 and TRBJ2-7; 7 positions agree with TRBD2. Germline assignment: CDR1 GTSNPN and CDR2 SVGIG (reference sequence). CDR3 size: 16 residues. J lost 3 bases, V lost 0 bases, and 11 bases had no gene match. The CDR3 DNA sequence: TGTGCCTGGAGTGTTCGAGCGGGATTGTGGGACTACGAGCAGTACTTC. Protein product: CAWSVRAGLWDYEQYF.

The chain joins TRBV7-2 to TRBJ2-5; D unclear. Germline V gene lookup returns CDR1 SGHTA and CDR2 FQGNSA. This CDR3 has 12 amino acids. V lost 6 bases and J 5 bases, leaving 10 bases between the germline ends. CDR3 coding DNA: TGTGCCAGCAGACTACCAGGCGAGACCCAGTACTTC. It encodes CASRLPGETQYF. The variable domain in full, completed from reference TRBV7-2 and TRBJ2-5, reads GAGVSQSPSNKVTEKGKDVELRCDPISGHTALYWYRQSLGQGLEFLIYFQGNSAPDKSGLPSDRFSAERTGGSVSTLTIQRTQQEDSAVYLCASRLPGETQYFGPGTRLLVL.

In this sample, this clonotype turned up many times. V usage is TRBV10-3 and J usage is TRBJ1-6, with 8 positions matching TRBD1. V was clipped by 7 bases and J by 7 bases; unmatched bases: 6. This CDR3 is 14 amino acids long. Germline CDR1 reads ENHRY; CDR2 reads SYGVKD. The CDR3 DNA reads TGTGCCATCACCTGGACAGGGCAGAATTCACCCCTCCACTTT. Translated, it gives CAITWTGQNSPLHF.

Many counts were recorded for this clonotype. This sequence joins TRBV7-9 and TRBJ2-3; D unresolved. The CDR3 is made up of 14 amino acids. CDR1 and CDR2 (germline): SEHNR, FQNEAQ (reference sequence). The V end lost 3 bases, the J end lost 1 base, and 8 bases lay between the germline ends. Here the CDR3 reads CASSFEIGTDTQYF. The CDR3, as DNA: TGTGCCAGCAGCTTCGAAATTGGCACAGATACGCAGTATTTT.

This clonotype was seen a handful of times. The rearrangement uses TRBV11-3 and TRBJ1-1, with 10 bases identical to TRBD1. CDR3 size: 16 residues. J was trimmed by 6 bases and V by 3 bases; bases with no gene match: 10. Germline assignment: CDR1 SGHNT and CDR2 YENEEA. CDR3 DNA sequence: TGTGCCAGCAGCTTCCAGTCGGGACAGGGGTTCCCTGAAGCTTTCTTT. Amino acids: CASSFQSGQGFPEAFF.

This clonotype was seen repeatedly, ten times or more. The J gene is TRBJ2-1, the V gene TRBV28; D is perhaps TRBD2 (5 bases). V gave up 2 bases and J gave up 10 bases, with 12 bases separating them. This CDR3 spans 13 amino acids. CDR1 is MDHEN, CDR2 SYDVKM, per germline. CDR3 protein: CASSLTRSGEQFF. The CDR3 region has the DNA TGTGCCAGCAGTTTAACCCGTTCGGGAGAGCAGTTCTTC.

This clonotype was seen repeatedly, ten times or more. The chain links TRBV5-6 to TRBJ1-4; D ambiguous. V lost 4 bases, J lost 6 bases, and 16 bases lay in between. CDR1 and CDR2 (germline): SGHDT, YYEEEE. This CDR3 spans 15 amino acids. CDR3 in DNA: TGTGCCAGCAGCAGCACGGACTCGAGCCATGAAAAACTGTTTTTT. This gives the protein CASSSTDSSHEKLFF.

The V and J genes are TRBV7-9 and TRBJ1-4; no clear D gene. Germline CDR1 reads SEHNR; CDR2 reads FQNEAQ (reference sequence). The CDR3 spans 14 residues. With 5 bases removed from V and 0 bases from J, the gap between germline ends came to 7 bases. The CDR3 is CASSIVATNEKLFF. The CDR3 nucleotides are TGTGCCAGCAGCATTGTAGCAACTAATGAAAAACTGTTTTTT. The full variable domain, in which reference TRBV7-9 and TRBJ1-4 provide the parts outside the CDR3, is DTGVSQNPRHKITKRGQNVTFRCDPISEHNRLYWYRQTLGQGPEFLTYFQNEAQLEKSRLLSDRFSAERPKGSFSTLEIQRTEQGDSAMYLCASSIVATNEKLFFGSGTQLSVL.

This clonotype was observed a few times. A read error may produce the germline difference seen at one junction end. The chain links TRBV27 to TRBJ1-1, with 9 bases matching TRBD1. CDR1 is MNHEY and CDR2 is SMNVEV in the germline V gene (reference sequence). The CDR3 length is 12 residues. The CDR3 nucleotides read TGTTCCAGCAGTTTCCGGACAGGGGAACCTTTCTTT. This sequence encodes CSSSFRTGEPFF.

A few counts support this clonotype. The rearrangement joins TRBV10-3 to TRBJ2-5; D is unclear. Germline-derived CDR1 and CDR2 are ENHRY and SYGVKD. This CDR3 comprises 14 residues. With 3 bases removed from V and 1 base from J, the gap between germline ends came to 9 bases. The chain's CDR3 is CAISERLIQETQYF. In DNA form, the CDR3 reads TGTGCCATCAGTGAACGACTGATCCAAGAGACCCAGTACTTC.

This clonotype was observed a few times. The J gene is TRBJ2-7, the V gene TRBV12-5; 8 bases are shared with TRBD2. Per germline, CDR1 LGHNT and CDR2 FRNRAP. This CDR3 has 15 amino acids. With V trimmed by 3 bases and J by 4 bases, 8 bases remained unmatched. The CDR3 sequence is CASGFPGRDRYEQYF. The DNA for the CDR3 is TGTGCTAGTGGTTTCCCCGGGAGGGATCGGTACGAGCAGTACTTC.

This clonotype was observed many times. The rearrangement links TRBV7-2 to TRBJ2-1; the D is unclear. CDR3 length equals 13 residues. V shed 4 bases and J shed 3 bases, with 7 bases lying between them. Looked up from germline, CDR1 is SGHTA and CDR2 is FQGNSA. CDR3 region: CASSSAGYNEQFF. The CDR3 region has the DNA TGTGCCAGCAGCTCCGCAGGCTACAATGAGCAGTTCTTC. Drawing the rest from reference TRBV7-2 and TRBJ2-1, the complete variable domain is GAGVSQSPSNKVTEKGKDVELRCDPISGHTALYWYRQSLGQGLEFLIYFQGNSAPDKSGLPSDRFSAERTGGSVSTLTIQRTQQEDSAVYLCASSSAGYNEQFFGPGTRLTVL.

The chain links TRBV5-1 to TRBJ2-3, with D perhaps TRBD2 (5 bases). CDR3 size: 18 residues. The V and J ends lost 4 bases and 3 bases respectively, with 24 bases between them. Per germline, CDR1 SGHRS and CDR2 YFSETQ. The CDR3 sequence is CASSPKPIIGRSTDTQYF. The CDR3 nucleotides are TGCGCCAGCAGCCCAAAACCTATAATTGGGAGAAGTACAGATACGCAGTATTTT.

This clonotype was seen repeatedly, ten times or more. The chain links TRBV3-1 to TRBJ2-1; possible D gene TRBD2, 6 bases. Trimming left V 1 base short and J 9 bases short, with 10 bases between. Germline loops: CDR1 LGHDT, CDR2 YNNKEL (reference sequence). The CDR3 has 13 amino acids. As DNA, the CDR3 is TGTGCCAGCAGCCAAGGAGGACTAACTGAGCAGTTCTTC. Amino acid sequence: CASSQGGLTEQFF.

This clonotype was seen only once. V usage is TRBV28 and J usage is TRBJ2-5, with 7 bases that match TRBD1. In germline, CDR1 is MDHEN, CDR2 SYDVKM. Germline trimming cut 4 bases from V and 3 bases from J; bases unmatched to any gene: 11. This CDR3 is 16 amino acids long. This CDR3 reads CASSSYLGQTKETQYF. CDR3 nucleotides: TGTGCCAGCAGTTCCTACCTGGGACAGACGAAAGAGACCCAGTACTTC.

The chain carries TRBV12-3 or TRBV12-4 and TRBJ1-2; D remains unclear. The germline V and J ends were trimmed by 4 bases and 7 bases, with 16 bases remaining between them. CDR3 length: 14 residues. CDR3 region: CASSSPGSRFGYTF. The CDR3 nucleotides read TGTGCCAGCAGTTCTCCGGGCAGTCGATTTGGCTACACCTTC.

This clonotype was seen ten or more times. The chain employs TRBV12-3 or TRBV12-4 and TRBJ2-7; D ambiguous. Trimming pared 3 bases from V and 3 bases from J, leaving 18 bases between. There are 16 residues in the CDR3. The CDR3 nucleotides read TGTGCCAGCAGTTTTAGTAACCTACTGTCTAACTACGAGCAGTACTTC. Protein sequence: CASSFSNLLSNYEQYF.

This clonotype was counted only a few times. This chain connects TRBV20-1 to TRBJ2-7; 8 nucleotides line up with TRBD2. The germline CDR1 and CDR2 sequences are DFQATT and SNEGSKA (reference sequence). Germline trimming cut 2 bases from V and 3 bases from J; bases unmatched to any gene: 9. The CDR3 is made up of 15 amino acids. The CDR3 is CSARQPGLGGYEQYF. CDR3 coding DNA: TGCAGTGCTAGACAGCCGGGACTAGGAGGCTACGAGCAGTACTTC.

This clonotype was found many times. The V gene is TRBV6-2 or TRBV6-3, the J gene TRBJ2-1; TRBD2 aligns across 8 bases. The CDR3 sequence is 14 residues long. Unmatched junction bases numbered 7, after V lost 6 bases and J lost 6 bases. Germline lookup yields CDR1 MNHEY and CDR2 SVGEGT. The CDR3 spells CASRTRTSINEQFF. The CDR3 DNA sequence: TGTGCCAGCAGAACTAGGACTAGCATCAATGAGCAGTTCTTC.

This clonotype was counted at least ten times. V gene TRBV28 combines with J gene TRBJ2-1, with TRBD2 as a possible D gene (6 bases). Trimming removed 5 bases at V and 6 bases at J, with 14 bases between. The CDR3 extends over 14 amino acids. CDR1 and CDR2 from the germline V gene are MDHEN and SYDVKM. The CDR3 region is CASSTGVRGNEQFF. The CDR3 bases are TGTGCCAGCAGTACGGGAGTAAGGGGCAATGAGCAGTTCTTC.

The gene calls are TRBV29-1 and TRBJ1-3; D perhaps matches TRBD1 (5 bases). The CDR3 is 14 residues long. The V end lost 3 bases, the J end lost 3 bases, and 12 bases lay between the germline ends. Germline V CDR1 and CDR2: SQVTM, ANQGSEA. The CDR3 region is CSVEWSGSGNTIYF. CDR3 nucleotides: TGCAGCGTTGAGTGGTCAGGGAGTGGAAACACCATATATTTT.

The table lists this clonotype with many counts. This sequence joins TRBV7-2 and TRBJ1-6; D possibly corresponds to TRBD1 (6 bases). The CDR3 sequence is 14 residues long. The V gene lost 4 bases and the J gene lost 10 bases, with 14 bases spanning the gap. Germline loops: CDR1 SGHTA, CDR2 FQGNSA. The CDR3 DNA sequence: TGTGCCAGCAGCTCGACAGGTCCGGAGTCACCCCTCCACTTT. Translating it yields CASSSTGPESPLHF.

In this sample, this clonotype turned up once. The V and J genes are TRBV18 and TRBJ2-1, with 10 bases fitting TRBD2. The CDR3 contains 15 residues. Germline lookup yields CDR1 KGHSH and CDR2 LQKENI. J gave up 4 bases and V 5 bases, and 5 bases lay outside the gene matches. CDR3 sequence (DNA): TGTGCCAGCTCATCAACTAGCGGGGCTTACAATGAGCAGTTCTTC. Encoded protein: CASSSTSGAYNEQFF.

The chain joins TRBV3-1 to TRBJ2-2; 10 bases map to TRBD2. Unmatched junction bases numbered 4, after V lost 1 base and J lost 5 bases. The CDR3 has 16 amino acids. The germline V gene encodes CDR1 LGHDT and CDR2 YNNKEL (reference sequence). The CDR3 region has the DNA TGTGCCAGCAGCCAAGGGCTAGCGGGAGTTACCGGGGAGCTGTTTTTT. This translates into CASSQGLAGVTGELFF.

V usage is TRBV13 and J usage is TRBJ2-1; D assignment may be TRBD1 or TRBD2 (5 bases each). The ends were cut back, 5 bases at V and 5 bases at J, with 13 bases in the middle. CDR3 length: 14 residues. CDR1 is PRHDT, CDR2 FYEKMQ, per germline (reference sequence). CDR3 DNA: TGTGCCAGCAGCCCCGGGGCCTTTAACAATGAGCAGTTCTTC. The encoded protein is CASSPGAFNNEQFF.

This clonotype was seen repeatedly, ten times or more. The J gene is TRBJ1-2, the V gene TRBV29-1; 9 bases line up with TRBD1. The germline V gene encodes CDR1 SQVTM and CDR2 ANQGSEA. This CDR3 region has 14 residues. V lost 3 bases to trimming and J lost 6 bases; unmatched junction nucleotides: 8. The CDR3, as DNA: TGCAGCGTTGATAGGGACAGGGAATTACATGGCTACACCTTC. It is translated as CSVDRDRELHGYTF.

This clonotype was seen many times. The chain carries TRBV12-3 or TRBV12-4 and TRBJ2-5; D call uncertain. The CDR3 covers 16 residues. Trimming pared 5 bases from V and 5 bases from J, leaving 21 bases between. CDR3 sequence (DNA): TGTGCCAGCAGTCTAAACGCGAAGGGATTAGGGGAGACCCAGTACTTC. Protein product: CASSLNAKGLGETQYF.

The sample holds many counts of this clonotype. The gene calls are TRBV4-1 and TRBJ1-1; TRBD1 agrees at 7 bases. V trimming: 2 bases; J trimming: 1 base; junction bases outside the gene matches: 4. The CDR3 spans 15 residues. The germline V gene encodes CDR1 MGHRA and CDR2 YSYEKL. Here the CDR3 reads CASSQRQGGNTEAFF. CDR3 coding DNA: TGCGCCAGCAGCCAACGACAGGGTGGGAACACTGAAGCTTTCTTT.